This T cell receptor (beta chain) comes out of a study of T cell responses to AZD1222 COVID-19 vaccine. Using immunoSEQ multiplex PCR, the repertoire was profiled, and TCRdb retains in-frame clones only, with some absent. The sample consists of about 73,000 clones, about 87% of them appearing once. Germline-derived CDR1 and CDR2 are SEHNR and FQNEAQ (reference sequence). The CDR3 has 18 residues. The J segment lost 2 bases and the V segment lost 1 base, leaving 9 bases of the junction unmatched. On this clone itself: Its antigen is as yet unknown.

Study results and limitations: Nearly half of spike-specific TCRs reportedly target unmutated variant regions. Only six people who got AZD1222 tested seropositive at baseline. Repertoire sampling was restricted to post-peak T cell response timepoints. The donor group comprised mostly white British people and more females; the analysis possibly underestimated clonal diversity.

The TCR originated in an adult in good health. The sequencing used peripheral blood, collected on day 0 of AZD1222 vaccination. The V call is TRBV7-9, the J call TRBJ2-3, with TRBD1 matching 10 bases. In DNA, the CDR3 is TGTGCCAGCAGCTTAGTGCGCTGGGACAGGGGAAACACAGATACGCAGTATTTT. Its protein product is CASSLVRWDRGNTDTQYF.